A selection of T cell receptor beta chains follows, all from one sample in a study of T cells after yellow fever vaccination. From the 5' RACE reads, TCRdb called clonotypes with MiXCR, one entry per CDR3 protein. The profile shows over 70,000 distinct CDR3 sequences, almost 8% of them singletons. The sample here was CD8+ T cells sorted from PBMCs, taken on the day of the yellow fever booster vaccination. The source of these receptors is a young man who received the YFV17D yellow fever vaccine. CDR3s include the opening cysteine and the closing phenylalanine or tryptophan. A D gene is named only where the DNA matches it firmly. Only some rows state a clone size, as once, few, many or a class for expanded clones.

D gene: TRBD1
J gene: TRBJ2-2
V gene: TRBV29-1
clone size: once
CDR3 protein: CSVSTGFNTGELFF
CDR3 DNA: TGCAGCGTTTCGACAGGGTTCAACACCGGGGAGCTGTTTTTT

D gene: TRBD2
J gene: TRBJ2-7
V gene: TRBV19
clone size: -
CDR3 protein: CASSPGGSSYEQYF
CDR3 DNA: TGTGCCAGTAGTCCGGGAGGTAGCTCCTACGAGCAGTACTTC

D gene: TRBD1
J gene: TRBJ2-5
V gene: TRBV12-3/TRBV12-4
clone size: -
CDR3 protein: CASSLATTGWETQYF
CDR3 DNA: TGTGCCAGCAGTTTAGCGACGACAGGGTGGGAGACCCAGTACTTC

D gene: TRBD1
J gene: TRBJ2-2
V gene: TRBV20-1
clone size: few
CDR3 protein: CSARDVSGQGNTGELFF
CDR3 DNA: TGCAGTGCTAGAGATGTTTCGGGACAGGGAAACACCGGGGAGCTGTTTTTT

D gene: -
J gene: TRBJ2-1
V gene: TRBV10-3
clone size: few
CDR3 protein: CAISGGSMHDNEQFF
CDR3 DNA: TGTGCCATCAGTGGGGGCTCAATGCACGACAATGAGCAGTTCTTC

D gene: TRBD1
J gene: TRBJ2-3
V gene: TRBV6-1
clone size: many
CDR3 protein: CASSQVTGVEDTQYF
CDR3 DNA: TGTGCCAGCAGTCAAGTCACAGGGGTGGAAGATACGCAGTATTTT

D gene: TRBD1
J gene: TRBJ2-5
V gene: TRBV10-3
clone size: few
CDR3 protein: CAIRDRGEETQYF
CDR3 DNA: TGTGCCATCAGGGACAGGGGAGAAGAGACCCAGTACTTC

D gene: -
J gene: TRBJ1-1
V gene: TRBV5-4
clone size: few
CDR3 protein: CASSLERNTEAFF
CDR3 DNA: TGTGCCAGCAGCTTGGAGCGGAACACTGAAGCTTTCTTT

D gene: -
J gene: TRBJ2-3
V gene: TRBV10-3
clone size: few
CDR3 protein: CAIRSGQVIDTQYF
CDR3 DNA: TGTGCCATCAGAAGTGGCCAGGTAATAGATACGCAGTATTTT

D gene: TRBD2
J gene: TRBJ2-1
V gene: TRBV6-5
clone size: -
CDR3 protein: CASSSLAAYNEQFF
CDR3 DNA: TGTGCCAGCAGTTCACTAGCGGCATACAATGAGCAGTTCTTC

D gene: -
J gene: TRBJ2-3
V gene: TRBV7-8
clone size: -
CDR3 protein: CASSLPFRDTQYF
CDR3 DNA: TGTGCCAGCAGCTTACCTTTCCGAGATACGCAGTATTTT

D gene: TRBD2
J gene: TRBJ2-1
V gene: TRBV11-2
clone size: few
CDR3 protein: CASSLPPLAGYNEQFF
CDR3 DNA: TGTGCCAGCAGCTTACCGCCCCTAGCGGGTTACAATGAGCAGTTCTTC

D gene: TRBD2
J gene: TRBJ2-3
V gene: TRBV7-2
clone size: few
CDR3 protein: CASSLGTSAVTDTQYF
CDR3 DNA: TGTGCCAGCAGCTTAGGGACTAGCGCGGTGACAGATACGCAGTATTTT

D gene: -
J gene: TRBJ1-1
V gene: TRBV4-2
clone size: few
CDR3 protein: CASSPTGSTTEAFF
CDR3 DNA: TGTGCCAGCAGCCCTACAGGGTCGACCACTGAAGCTTTCTTT

D gene: -
J gene: TRBJ2-7
V gene: TRBV11-1
clone size: -
CDR3 protein: CASSKSQGSYEQYF
CDR3 DNA: TGTGCCAGCAGCAAAAGCCAGGGCTCCTACGAGCAGTACTTC

D gene: -
J gene: TRBJ2-1
V gene: TRBV4-3
clone size: -
CDR3 protein: CASSQTAEQFF
CDR3 DNA: TGCGCCAGCAGCCAGACGGCTGAGCAGTTCTTC

D gene: -
J gene: TRBJ2-3
V gene: TRBV5-6
clone size: few
CDR3 protein: CASSLGAGYTDTQYF
CDR3 DNA: TGTGCCAGCAGCTTGGGGGCGGGATACACAGATACGCAGTATTTT

D gene: -
J gene: TRBJ2-7
V gene: TRBV28
clone size: many
CDR3 protein: CASSFEGYEQYF
CDR3 DNA: TGTGCCAGCAGTTTCGAAGGCTACGAGCAGTACTTC

D gene: -
J gene: TRBJ2-3
V gene: TRBV3-1
clone size: -
CDR3 protein: CASSQVGSTDTQYF
CDR3 DNA: TGTGCCAGCAGCCAAGTAGGAAGCACAGATACGCAGTATTTT

D gene: TRBD2
J gene: TRBJ2-1
V gene: TRBV20-1
clone size: -
CDR3 protein: CSARDPGLAAYNEQFF
CDR3 DNA: TGCAGTGCTAGAGATCCGGGACTAGCGGCCTACAATGAGCAGTTCTTC

D gene: TRBD2
J gene: TRBJ2-7
V gene: TRBV7-9
clone size: -
CDR3 protein: CARTPTSGSYEQYF
CDR3 DNA: TGTGCCAGAACCCCGACTAGCGGAAGCTACGAGCAGTACTTC

D gene: -
J gene: TRBJ2-3
V gene: TRBV10-3
clone size: many
CDR3 protein: CATYRNWESTDTQYF
CDR3 DNA: TGTGCCACGTACAGGAACTGGGAGTCCACAGATACGCAGTATTTT

D gene: -
J gene: TRBJ2-2
V gene: TRBV5-4
clone size: many
CDR3 protein: CASSWGALTMGPNTGELFF
CDR3 DNA: TGTGCCAGCAGCTGGGGCGCGCTAACCATGGGCCCGAACACCGGGGAGCTGTTTTTT

D gene: -
J gene: TRBJ2-7
V gene: TRBV5-4
clone size: -
CDR3 protein: CASSSRGQRAAAKAYEQYF
CDR3 DNA: TGTGCCAGCAGCTCCCGGGGCCAGAGAGCCGCAGCGAAGGCCTACGAGCAGTACTTC

D gene: -
J gene: TRBJ2-1
V gene: TRBV10-2
clone size: -
CDR3 protein: CASGPDWFYNEQFF
CDR3 DNA: TGCGCCAGCGGCCCCGACTGGTTCTACAATGAGCAGTTCTTC

D gene: -
J gene: TRBJ1-1
V gene: TRBV20-1
clone size: few
CDR3 protein: CSAEERMNTEAFF
CDR3 DNA: TGCAGTGCCGAGGAACGAATGAACACTGAAGCTTTCTTT

D gene: TRBD2
J gene: TRBJ2-1
V gene: TRBV28
clone size: many
CDR3 protein: CASTDSGRAGDEQFF
CDR3 DNA: TGTGCCAGCACCGATAGCGGGAGGGCCGGCGATGAGCAGTTCTTC

D gene: -
J gene: TRBJ2-1
V gene: TRBV7-9
clone size: -
CDR3 protein: CASSFSPLVNEQFF
CDR3 DNA: TGTGCCAGCAGCTTTTCCCCCCTAGTCAATGAGCAGTTCTTC

D gene: -
J gene: TRBJ2-5
V gene: TRBV7-9
clone size: few
CDR3 protein: CASSLFGQIQETQYF
CDR3 DNA: TGTGCCAGCAGCTTATTTGGACAGATCCAAGAGACCCAGTACTTC

D gene: -
J gene: TRBJ2-7
V gene: TRBV12-3/TRBV12-4
clone size: many
CDR3 protein: CASSFEGSSYEQYF
CDR3 DNA: TGTGCCAGCAGTTTTGAGGGATCCTCCTACGAGCAGTACTTC

D gene: TRBD2
J gene: TRBJ2-5
V gene: TRBV6-5
clone size: -
CDR3 protein: CASSSGTSAQETQYF
CDR3 DNA: TGTGCCAGCAGTTCAGGGACTAGCGCACAAGAGACCCAGTACTTC

D gene: TRBD2
J gene: TRBJ2-3
V gene: TRBV7-8
clone size: -
CDR3 protein: CASSLAASGKEDTQYF
CDR3 DNA: TGTGCCAGCAGCTTAGCTGCTAGCGGGAAGGAAGATACGCAGTATTTT

D gene: TRBD1
J gene: TRBJ2-6
V gene: TRBV5-4
clone size: -
CDR3 protein: CASSLGQGSGANVLTF
CDR3 DNA: TGTGCCAGCAGCTTAGGACAGGGATCTGGGGCCAACGTCCTGACTTTC

D gene: TRBD1
J gene: TRBJ2-7
V gene: TRBV7-9
clone size: few
CDR3 protein: CASGETGVSVEQYF
CDR3 DNA: TGTGCCAGCGGGGAGACAGGGGTGTCAGTCGAGCAGTACTTC

D gene: -
J gene: TRBJ2-1
V gene: TRBV2
clone size: few
CDR3 protein: CASSESQSSYNEQFF
CDR3 DNA: TGTGCCAGCAGTGAGAGTCAGAGCTCCTACAATGAGCAGTTCTTC

D gene: -
J gene: TRBJ2-2
V gene: TRBV20-1
clone size: few
CDR3 protein: CSATTGNTGELFF
CDR3 DNA: TGCAGTGCTACCACAGGGAACACCGGGGAGCTGTTTTTT

D gene: TRBD2
J gene: TRBJ2-7
V gene: TRBV6-5
clone size: few
CDR3 protein: CASRTGDVGLAGDYEQYF
CDR3 DNA: TGTGCCAGCAGAACAGGAGACGTAGGACTAGCGGGAGACTACGAGCAGTACTTC

D gene: -
J gene: TRBJ2-1
V gene: TRBV5-6
clone size: -
CDR3 protein: CASTTTWQGYNEQFF
CDR3 DNA: TGTGCCAGCACCACGACCTGGCAGGGCTACAATGAGCAGTTCTTC

D gene: -
J gene: TRBJ2-5
V gene: TRBV30
clone size: -
CDR3 protein: CACRGLAMVETQYF
CDR3 DNA: TGTGCCTGCCGCGGGCTAGCGATGGTAGAGACCCAGTACTTC

D gene: TRBD1
J gene: TRBJ1-2
V gene: TRBV14
clone size: -
CDR3 protein: CASSHPGQGVYGYTF
CDR3 DNA: TGTGCCAGCAGCCATCCGGGACAGGGGGTTTATGGCTACACCTTC

D gene: TRBD2
J gene: TRBJ2-7
V gene: TRBV20-1
clone size: many
CDR3 protein: CSATISGIDYEQYF
CDR3 DNA: TGCAGTGCTACCATTAGCGGGATCGACTACGAGCAGTACTTC

D gene: -
J gene: TRBJ2-3
V gene: TRBV5-5
clone size: many
CDR3 protein: CASSTGADTQYF
CDR3 DNA: TGTGCCAGCAGCACGGGGGCAGATACGCAGTATTTT

D gene: TRBD1
J gene: TRBJ1-4
V gene: TRBV7-9
clone size: few
CDR3 protein: CASSFSGQGDEKLFF
CDR3 DNA: TGTGCCAGCAGCTTTTCCGGACAGGGTGATGAAAAACTGTTTTTT

D gene: TRBD2
J gene: TRBJ2-7
V gene: TRBV11-1
clone size: few
CDR3 protein: CASSLPGTSDRLLTYEQYF
CDR3 DNA: TGTGCCAGCAGCCTCCCCGGGACTAGCGACCGACTACTCACCTACGAGCAGTACTTC

D gene: -
J gene: TRBJ1-1
V gene: TRBV7-6
clone size: many
CDR3 protein: CASSVQGSTEAFF
CDR3 DNA: TGTGCCAGCAGCGTGCAGGGGAGCACTGAAGCTTTCTTT

D gene: TRBD2
J gene: TRBJ2-1
V gene: TRBV10-1
clone size: -
CDR3 protein: CASSGGLALEDEQFF
CDR3 DNA: TGCGCCAGCAGTGGGGGACTAGCCCTCGAAGATGAGCAGTTCTTC

D gene: -
J gene: TRBJ2-1
V gene: TRBV27
clone size: -
CDR3 protein: CASSFSSGDNEQFF
CDR3 DNA: TGTGCCAGCAGTTTCTCTTCGGGGGACAATGAGCAGTTCTTC

D gene: -
J gene: TRBJ2-1
V gene: TRBV12-3/TRBV12-4
clone size: many
CDR3 protein: CASSGEGVAYNEQFF
CDR3 DNA: TGTGCCAGCAGTGGCGAAGGAGTTGCCTACAATGAGCAGTTCTTC

D gene: -
J gene: TRBJ2-1
V gene: TRBV5-1
clone size: many
CDR3 protein: CASSLVGTEEQFF
CDR3 DNA: TGCGCCAGCAGCTTGGTCGGCACCGAGGAGCAGTTCTTC

D gene: -
J gene: TRBJ2-7
V gene: TRBV20-1
clone size: few
CDR3 protein: CSARRYMEYEQYF
CDR3 DNA: TGCAGTGCTAGGCGCTATATGGAGTACGAGCAGTACTTC

D gene: -
J gene: TRBJ2-7
V gene: TRBV5-1
clone size: -
CDR3 protein: CASSPDSTYEQYF
CDR3 DNA: TGCGCCAGCAGTCCAGATAGTACCTACGAGCAGTACTTC

D gene: TRBD2
J gene: TRBJ2-1
V gene: TRBV15
clone size: many
CDR3 protein: CATSTPAGVGNEQFF
CDR3 DNA: TGTGCCACCAGCACTCCAGCGGGAGTGGGCAATGAGCAGTTCTTC

D gene: TRBD2
J gene: TRBJ2-1
V gene: TRBV18
clone size: few
CDR3 protein: CASSPGGEIGYNEQFF
CDR3 DNA: TGTGCCAGCTCACCAGGGGGGGAAATAGGCTACAATGAGCAGTTCTTC